The 25 T cell receptor beta chains below come from one sample, sequenced in a study of CD8+CD57+ T cells in acquired aplastic anemia. Genomic DNA acted as the template from which TCR beta VDJ combination and CDR3 sequence profiling were carried out. TCRdb re-called the reads with MiXCR, one entry per CDR3 protein. Found here are about 270,000 distinct CDR3 sequences, less than 85% of them singletons; the top ten hold approximately 42%. Individuals selected for sequencing had exhibited CD8+CD57+ cell expansion on flow cytometry. Sequencing was performed on sorted CD4+, CD8+, or CD8+CD57+ T cells (not recorded which) from PBMCs. These receptors all stem from a human donor with aplastic anemia.

The V call is TRBV5-4, the J call TRBJ2-5; no definite D call. Germline V gene data show CDR1 as SGHNT and CDR2 as YYREEE (reference sequence). CDR3 length: 14 residues. V was trimmed by 0 bases and J by 2 bases, leaving 8 bases between them. The DNA of the CDR3 is TGTGCCAGCAGCTTGGGCGGCAAGCAAGAGACCCAGTACTTC. Translation: CASSLGGKQETQYF.

This rearrangement joins TRBV5-1 to TRBJ2-7; unclear D gene. The CDR3 sequence is 14 residues long. V gave up 1 base and J gave up 2 bases, with 10 bases separating them. Per germline, CDR1 SGHRS and CDR2 YFSETQ. CDR3 DNA: TGCGCCAGCAGCTTGTCCCCGCGGCCCTACGAGCAGTACTTC. This translates into CASSLSPRPYEQYF.

The V gene is TRBV9, the J gene TRBJ2-3; TRBD2 agrees at 8 bases. This CDR3 is built from 13 residues. From germline, CDR1 is SGDLS and CDR2 YYNGEE. V lost 7 bases, J lost 8 bases, and 9 bases stayed unmatched. The CDR3 loop reads CASGGGGKVTQYF. DNA of the CDR3: TGTGCCAGCGGGGGCGGGGGGAAAGTTACGCAGTATTTT.

The rearrangement joins TRBV7-2 to TRBJ2-5; D gene ambiguous. The CDR3 consists of 17 residues. Germline assignment: CDR1 SGHTA and CDR2 FQGNSA. V was clipped by 5 bases and J by 5 bases, with 24 bases between them. CDR3 DNA sequence: TGTGCCAGCAGCCTACGTGCGACCAGCACAGAGAATGAGACCCAGTACTTC. Translated: CASSLRATSTENETQYF.

This clonotype has a single count. One end of the junction varies from germline; a read error may be responsible. The chain employs TRBV24-1 and TRBJ2-3, with 8 bases lining up with TRBD2. This CDR3 is 13 amino acids long. Germline-derived CDR1 and CDR2 are KGHDR and SFDVKD. DNA of the CDR3: TGTGCCAGCTTGGCGGGAGGCCCCGGGACGCTGTATTTT. Translating gives CASLAGGPGTLYF.

The rearrangement joins TRBV2 to TRBJ2-1; D is uncertain. The J call may not be correct, given that the DNA end is closer to TRBJ2-7. The length of the CDR3 is 15 residues. Germline V CDR1 and CDR2: SNHLY, FYNNEI. The chain's CDR3 is CASSEVEPLLYEQYF. Here the CDR3 DNA reads TGTGCCAGCAGTGAGGTAGAGCCATTACTCTATGAGCAGTACTTC.

Note on this clonotype: A read error is likely, as this CDR3 ends without the conserved phenylalanine or tryptophan. The DNA is omitted, as the CDR3 cannot be located on it reliably, and the CDR3 follows TCRdb's listing. The chain uses TRBV2 and TRBJ1-5; the table's D call, TRBD1, was not checked against the DNA. From its first to its last residue, the CDR3 has 15 amino acids. Germline V CDR1 and CDR2: SNHLY, FYNNEI. The CDR3 loop reads CASRVGGSRTQPLHP.

The chain is built from TRBV7-3 and TRBJ1-1; D might be TRBD1 (6 bases). This CDR3 spans 15 amino acids. Trimming took off 4 bases at V and 11 bases at J, with 23 bases between the two ends. Looked up from germline, CDR1 is SGHTA and CDR2 is FQGTGA. DNA of the CDR3: TGTGCCAGCAGCTCCGCTCTGACAGGTGACACTGTCGCTTTCTTT. It yields the protein CASSSALTGDTVAFF.

Turning to this clonotype: This CDR3 is missing its conserved last phenylalanine or tryptophan, likely due to a read error. No DNA is shown, since the ends of the CDR3 on it are uncertain; the CDR3 is the one TCRdb lists. The chain uses TRBV5-1 and TRBJ1-6. The CDR3 length is 14 residues, termini included. Germline V gene sequence: CDR1 SGHRS, CDR2 YFSETQ. The CDR3 here is CASSLALTNSPHHL.

The chain employs TRBV9 and TRBJ2-1, with 7 bases that match TRBD2. The germline V gene has CDR1 SGDLS and CDR2 YYNGEE. The CDR3 consists of 15 residues. V lost 4 bases, J lost 10 bases, and 14 bases stayed unmatched. CDR3 coding DNA: TGTGCCAGCAGCCCCGCGGGAGTTCTAGTAAAGGAGCAGTTCTTC. Translation gives CASSPAGVLVKEQFF. Full variable domain (remainder filled in from reference TRBV9 and TRBJ2-1): DSGVTQTPKHLITATGQRVTLRCSPRSGDLSVYWYQQSLDQGLQFLIQYYNGEERAKGNILERFSAQQFPDLHSELNLSSLELGDSALYFCASSPAGVLVKEQFFGPGTRLTVL.

This clonotype was seen only once. The junction differs from germline at one of its ends, possibly a read error. The rearrangement links TRBV7-9 to TRBJ1-2; maybe TRBD1 (6 bases). There are 17 residues in the CDR3. Germline CDR1 is SEHNR and CDR2 is FQNEAQ (reference sequence). The CDR3 DNA reads TGCGCCAGCAGCCAAGATCCTGTAGCGGGGGGCCGGCGTGGCTACACCTTC. This encodes CASSQDPVAGGRRGYTF.

The V gene is TRBV9, the J gene TRBJ2-3; a weak D match, TRBD1 (5 bases). CDR1 and CDR2 (germline): SGDLS, YYNGEE. V was pared by 4 bases and J by 12 bases, with 21 bases between. The CDR3 is made up of 14 amino acids. Here the CDR3 reads CASSLGADPENQYF. DNA for the CDR3: TGTGCCAGCAGCTTAGGGGCAGATCCGGAGAATCAGTATTTT. The full variable domain, completed using reference TRBV9 and TRBJ2-3, is DSGVTQTPKHLITATGQRVTLRCSPRSGDLSVYWYQQSLDQGLQFLIQYYNGEERAKGNILERFSAQQFPDLHSELNLSSLELGDSALYFCASSLGADPENQYFGPGTRLTVL.

The V gene is TRBV13, the J gene TRBJ2-7; 7 nucleotides agree with TRBD1. V dropped 6 bases and J dropped 6; count of bases not matched to a gene: 14. CDR1 PRHDT and CDR2 FYEKMQ come from the germline V gene (reference sequence). The CDR3 spans 15 residues. Here the CDR3 DNA reads TGTGCCAGCAGTCCCCCGGGACAGCTTATTGTCGAGCAGTACTTC. Encoded protein: CASSPPGQLIVEQYF.

The V and J genes are TRBV7-9 and TRBJ2-7; TRBD2 matches at 7 bases. The J segment lost 4 bases and the V segment lost 2 bases, leaving 17 bases of the junction unmatched. Germline CDR1 reads SEHNR; CDR2 reads FQNEAQ (reference sequence). This CDR3 spans 18 amino acids. CDR3 sequence: CASSLPGGPAAQYYEQYV. The CDR3 nucleotides are TGTGCCAGCAGCTTACCGGGAGGTCCCGCTGCGCAGTATTACGAGCAGTACGTC.

Points on this clonotype: Here the CDR3 omits its conserved ending phenylalanine or tryptophan, so a read error is the likely source. No DNA is shown, since the ends of the CDR3 on it are uncertain; the CDR3 is the one TCRdb lists. The J gene is TRBJ1-2, the V gene TRBV9. Both ends counted, the CDR3 spans 13 residues. In germline, CDR1 is SGDLS, CDR2 YYNGEE. The CDR3 is CASSHGTGGCNDL.

Comment on this clonotype: Compared with germline, one end of the junction differs, possibly owing to a read error. The chain carries TRBV9 and TRBJ1-2; D possibly corresponds to TRBD1 (5 bases). Germline assignment: CDR1 SGDLS and CDR2 YYNGEE. This CDR3 has 13 amino acids. The CDR3 protein is CASSVRELHNDQF. The DNA for the CDR3 is TGTGCCAGCAGCGTCAGGGAGCTACACAACGACCAGTTC. Drawing the rest from reference TRBV9 and TRBJ1-2, the complete variable domain is DSGVTQTPKHLITATGQRVTLRCSPRSGDLSVYWYQQSLDQGLQFLIQYYNGEERAKGNILERFSAQQFPDLHSELNLSSLELGDSALYFCASSVRELHNDQFGSGTRLTVV.

The table lists this clonotype with a count of one. Sequence at one end of the junction differs from germline and may be a read error. The rearrangement joins TRBV9 to TRBJ2-3, with a weak D call TRBD1 (5 bases). The CDR3 spans 14 residues. In germline, CDR1 is SGDLS, CDR2 YYNGEE. The CDR3 nucleotides are TGTGCCAGCAGCTTATGGAGCGCTGGGGCCAACGTCCATTTT. Translation gives CASSLWSAGANVHF.

This clonotype was detected only once. Sequence at one end of the junction differs from germline and may be a read error. This chain connects TRBV19 to TRBJ1-1; D call uncertain. The germline CDR1 and CDR2 sequences are LNHDA and SQIVND (reference sequence). The CDR3 is 14 residues long. This CDR3 is CASSQEVMNTETFF. CDR3 nucleotides: TGTGCCAGTAGTCAGGAAGTCATGAACACTGAAACTTTCTTT.

Worth noting for this clonotype: No conserved phenylalanine or tryptophan ends this CDR3, so it is likely a read error. The limits of the CDR3 on the DNA are not certain, so only TCRdb's listed CDR3 is given. This sequence joins TRBV24-1 and TRBJ1-2; TRBD1 reflects the table's D call only, with no check against the DNA. Ends included, the CDR3 has 15 residues. Per germline, CDR1 KGHDR and CDR2 SFDVKD. This chain's CDR3 is CATTDFPRGYTSSTS.

This chain uses TRBV12-3 or TRBV12-4 with TRBJ2-3; D gene uncertain. CDR3 size: 14 residues. Trimming took 6 bases from V and 12 from J, leaving 22 bases between them. CDR3 in amino acids: CASSFDLQRNTQYF. In nucleotides, the CDR3 is TGTGCCAGCAGCTTTGACTTACAGAGGAACACTCAGTATTTT.

Concerning this clonotype: At one of its ends the junction is not consistent with the germline gene, which may arise from a read error. The chain carries TRBV19 and TRBJ1-1; D is perhaps TRBD1 (6 bases). This CDR3 comprises 15 residues. Germline assignment: CDR1 LNHDA and CDR2 SQIVND (reference sequence). The CDR3 DNA follows: TGTGCCAGCAGCTTAGCTCTGACAGGCAACACTGAGGAGTTCTTC. The encoded protein is CASSLALTGNTEEFF.

The rearrangement links TRBV7-2 to TRBJ2-3; no definite D call. V shed 3 bases and J shed 10 bases, with 17 bases lying between them. The length of the CDR3 is 14 residues. Germline V gene data show CDR1 as SGHTA and CDR2 as FQGNSA. CDR3 coding DNA: TGTGCCAGCAGCTTTGAGCGAGGTCGCGCAGCGCAGTATTTT. This codes for CASSFERGRAAQYF.

About this clonotype itself: Sequence at one end of the junction differs from germline and may be a read error. The V gene is TRBV2, the J gene TRBJ2-3, with D maybe TRBD2 (6 bases). Germline-derived CDR1 and CDR2 are SNHLY and FYNNEI. The CDR3 has 14 amino acids. CDR3 sequence reads: CASSFAGIPDTLYF. The CDR3 DNA reads as TGTGCCAGCAGCTTTGCGGGAATTCCTGATACGCTGTATTTT.

Turning to this clonotype: No conserved phenylalanine or tryptophan ends this CDR3, so it is likely a read error. This chain uses TRBV15 with TRBJ2-1; no clear D. The J call could be wrong; TRBJ2-7 is a better fit for the DNA end. The CDR3 runs 13 residues. Germline V gene data show CDR1 as LNHNV and CDR2 as YYDKDF (reference sequence). The CDR3 nucleotides read TGTGCCAGCAGCGATGTGTGGAGCCATGAGCAGTACTAC. Its translation: CASSDVWSHEQYY.

Of note for this clonotype: The conserved phenylalanine or tryptophan normally closing the CDR3 is absent here, so this likely arose from a read error. The DNA is omitted, as the CDR3 cannot be located on it reliably, and the CDR3 follows TCRdb's listing. The rearrangement joins TRBV7-3 to TRBJ2-3; the D segment call TRBD2 is taken from the table without a DNA check. The CDR3 has 13 residues if both end residues are counted. Per germline, CDR1 SGHTA and CDR2 FQGTGA. CDR3 region: CASRSGGTWGETL.